A single sample is the source of the 6 T cell receptor beta chains below, sequenced in a study of T cell changes during pregnancy in multiple sclerosis. Only in-frame clones appear in the TCRdb table, and some are missing; sequencing was by immunoSEQ multiplex PCR. The data show 29,000 or so clones, with approximately 94% seen just once and 0.65% to 0.9% held by the top ten. Sequenced here: CD4+ T cells from peripheral blood mononuclear cells, sampled in the first trimester of pregnancy. These receptors all come from a female donor with multiple sclerosis, enrolled in a pregnancy study.

The rearrangement links TRBV11-1 to TRBJ1-2; 8 bases are a match to TRBD1. CDR1 and CDR2 from the germline V gene are SGHAT and FQDESV (reference sequence). This CDR3 comprises 13 residues. V gave up 2 bases and J gave up 6 bases; unmatched junction bases: 2. The CDR3 DNA reads as TGTGCCAGCAGCTTAAACAGGGGGGATGGCTACACCTTC. Encoded protein: CASSLNRGDGYTF. The full variable domain, rest sourced from reference TRBV11-1 and TRBJ1-2, is EAEVAQSPRYKITEKSQAVAFWCDPISGHATLYWYRQILGQGPELLVQFQDESVVDDSQLPKDRFSAERLKGVDSTLKIQPAELGDSAMYLCASSLNRGDGYTFGSGTRLTVV.

The chain recombines TRBV7-6 with TRBJ2-7; 8 bases are a match to TRBD1. Trimming at V came to 5 bases and at J to 5 bases, leaving 8 bases not matched to a gene. Germline V gene data show CDR1 as SGHVS and CDR2 as FNYEAQ. CDR3 length: 14 amino acids. The CDR3 here is CASSERQGTHEQYF. The CDR3 coding sequence is TGTGCCAGCAGCGAGCGACAGGGGACCCACGAGCAGTACTTC.

The rearrangement joins TRBV7-2 to TRBJ2-3, with D uncertain. The germline V gene has CDR1 SGHTA and CDR2 FQGNSA. The V gene lost 5 bases and the J gene lost 8 bases, with 14 bases spanning the gap. The CDR3 runs to 13 residues. CDR3 DNA sequence: TGTGCCAGCAGCCCCGGTCGGGTTGTTACGCAGTATTTT. Its protein product is CASSPGRVVTQYF.

The rearrangement joins TRBV6-5 to TRBJ1-1, with 8 bases that match TRBD1. This CDR3 is built from 13 residues. V shed 6 bases and J 4 bases; nucleotides not matched to a gene: 4. The germline V gene has CDR1 MNHEY and CDR2 SVGAGI. CDR3: CASSRQGRTEAFF. CDR3 coding DNA: TGTGCCAGCAGCCGACAGGGGCGCACTGAAGCTTTCTTT.

The chain is built from TRBV7-3 and TRBJ2-1; D possibly corresponds to TRBD2 (6 bases). V shed 5 bases and J shed 3 bases, with 11 bases lying between them. This CDR3 region has 14 residues. The germline V gene has CDR1 SGHTA and CDR2 FQGTGA. The CDR3 DNA follows: TGTGCCAGCAGCCGGAATAGCGGCTACAATGAGCAGTTCTTC. This codes for CASSRNSGYNEQFF.

The gene calls are TRBV6-1 and TRBJ1-1; maybe TRBD1 (6 bases). V was trimmed by 7 bases and J by 0 bases, leaving 9 bases between them. CDR3 length equals 13 residues. CDR1 and CDR2 (germline): MNHNS, SASEGT. The CDR3 coding sequence is TGTGCCAGCACGAGGACAGTGAACACTGAAGCTTTCTTT. Translation: CASTRTVNTEAFF.